The sample holds a few counts of the clone carrying this TCR beta chain. What it binds is unknown. This record comes from a study of CD4 T cells in relation to SARS-CoV-2 and coronaviruses. Study-level findings and limits: No donor gave both pre-pandemic and post-infection samples.

The CDR3 is 15 residues long. The V segment lost 4 bases and the J segment 2 bases; nucleotides outside the gene matches: 4. Germline assignment: CDR1 SGHNT and CDR2 YENEEA. Sequencing used immunoSEQ multiplex PCR; TCRdb keeps in-frame clones, though not all of them. The repertoire consists of some 21,000 clones, with approximately 80% occurring once and the leading ten covering about a sixth. The unexposed donors gave CD4+ T cells in about 2011-2018, prior to COVID-19. CD4+ T cells were isolated from the cells after around 9 days of culture. Sequenced material: CD4+ T cells from PBMCs, cultured in vitro. The sequence was collected from a human donor in good health. This chain uses TRBV11-3 with TRBJ2-2, with 7 bases that match TRBD1. CDR3: CASSYRTGNTGELFF. Written as DNA, the CDR3 is TGTGCCAGCAGCTACCGGACAGGAAACACCGGGGAGCTGTTTTTT.